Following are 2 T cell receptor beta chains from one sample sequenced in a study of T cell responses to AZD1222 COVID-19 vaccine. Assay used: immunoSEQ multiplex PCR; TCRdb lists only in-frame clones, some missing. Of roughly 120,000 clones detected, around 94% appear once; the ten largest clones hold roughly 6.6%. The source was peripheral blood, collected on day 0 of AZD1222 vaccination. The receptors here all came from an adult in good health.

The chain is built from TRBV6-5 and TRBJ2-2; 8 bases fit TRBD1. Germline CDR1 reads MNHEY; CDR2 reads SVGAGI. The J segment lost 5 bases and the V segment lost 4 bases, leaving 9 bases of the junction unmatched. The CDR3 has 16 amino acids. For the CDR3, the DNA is TGTGCCAGCAGTTTTGGACAGGGAGTGATAACCGGGGAGCTGTTTTTT. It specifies CASSFGQGVITGELFF.

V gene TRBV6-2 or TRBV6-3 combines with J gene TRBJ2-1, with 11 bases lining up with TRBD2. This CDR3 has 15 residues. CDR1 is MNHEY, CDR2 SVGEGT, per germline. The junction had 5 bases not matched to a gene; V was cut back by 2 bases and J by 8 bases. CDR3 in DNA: TGTGCCAGCAGTTACAGAACTAGCGGGAGTTATGAGCAGTTCTTC. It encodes CASSYRTSGSYEQFF.